The clone carrying this T cell receptor (beta chain) was counted a few times. The junction shows a germline mismatch at one end, possibly a read error. The sample comes from a study of beta chain features in type 1 diabetes. Study summary: Patients were similar to healthy donors in age and gender (as well as in cell yields).

Since all of the isolated RNA was reverse transcribed, expressed TCRB transcripts were what got sequenced. Method: immunoSEQ multiplex PCR; TCRdb's copy keeps in-frame clones and lacks some. The top ten hold about 0.02% of the sample, which has 810,000 or so clones, about a sixth seen once. Germline assignment: CDR1 ENHRY and CDR2 SYGVKD. The CDR3 is 14 amino acids. Sequenced material: naive CD4+ T cells from blood. This clonotype was obtained from a woman between 18 and 29 years old in good health. The rearrangement uses TRBV10-3 and TRBJ2-2; D uncertain. The CDR3 DNA reads as TGTGCCACCAGTGAGAACCCGAACACCGGGGAGCTGTTTTTT. Encoded protein: CATSENPNTGELFF.